These 10 T cell receptor beta chains were sequenced from one sample in a study of T cell responses to AZD1222 COVID-19 vaccine. Here immunoSEQ multiplex PCR was the method, and the copy in TCRdb shows in-frame clones only, minus some. The data show 150,000 or so clones, 94% seen once. This specimen was peripheral blood, taken on day 0 of AZD1222 vaccination. The source is an adult in good health.

The chain employs TRBV10-3 and TRBJ2-1; TRBD2 matches 7 bases. Germline CDR1 and CDR2: ENHRY and SYGVKD. The CDR3 has 13 amino acids. V lost 10 bases to trimming and J lost 7 bases; unmatched junction nucleotides: 10. The CDR3 sequence: CATREASGNEQFF. Written as DNA, the CDR3 is TGTGCCACCCGGGAGGCTAGCGGAAATGAGCAGTTCTTC.

The V call is TRBV15, the J call TRBJ2-2; D unclear. Looked up from germline, CDR1 is LNHNV and CDR2 is YYDKDF (reference sequence). V was shortened by 0 bases and J by 5 bases, with 22 bases between the two germline ends. The CDR3 is made up of 19 amino acids. CDR3 protein: CATSRDSVEPSITTGELFF. CDR3 nucleotide sequence: TGTGCCACCAGCAGAGATTCTGTAGAGCCGAGCATAACTACCGGGGAGCTGTTTTTT.

The chain recombines TRBV28 with TRBJ2-1, with 13 bases lining up with TRBD2. Germline V lookup: CDR1 MDHEN, CDR2 SYDVKM. V shed 6 bases and J 10 bases; nucleotides not matched to a gene: 6. This CDR3 comprises 14 residues. CDR3 bases: TGTGCCAGCAGGGGACTAGCGGGGCTAGGGGAGCAGTTCTTC. This codes for CASRGLAGLGEQFF. The entire variable domain, with the rest obtained from reference TRBV28 and TRBJ2-1, is as follows: DVKVTQSSRYLVKRTGEKVFLECVQDMDHENMFWYRQDPGLGLRLIYFSYDVKMKEKGDIPEGYSVSREKKERFSLILESASTNQTSMYLCASRGLAGLGEQFFGPGTRLTVL.

This CDR3 reads CASSFLLVGVDQPQHF. CDR3 coding DNA: TGTGCCAGCAGTTTCTTGCTGGTGGGGGTGGACCAGCCCCAGCATTTT. The chain carries TRBV6-5 and TRBJ1-5; tentative D call: TRBD1 (5 bases). There are 16 residues in the CDR3. CDR1 is MNHEY and CDR2 is SVGAGI in the germline V gene. The V and J ends lost 4 bases and 7 bases respectively, with 20 bases between them.

This chain links TRBV6-5 with TRBJ2-5, with unresolved D. The CDR3 extends over 13 amino acids. Germline CDR1 MNHEY, CDR2 SVGAGI. V was shortened by 5 bases and J by 3 bases, with 10 bases between the two germline ends. The CDR3 region has the DNA TGTGCCAGCAGTCCCCACGCAGAAGAGACCCAGTACTTC. Protein product: CASSPHAEETQYF.

The chain employs TRBV2 and TRBJ2-7; 10 bases match TRBD1. The V gene end was trimmed by 8 bases and the J gene end by 3 bases; junction bases not matched to a gene: 7. The CDR3 spans 14 residues. The germline V gene encodes CDR1 SNHLY and CDR2 FYNNEI. The CDR3 DNA follows: TGTGCCAGCGGACGGACAGGGGGGCGCTACGAGCAGTACTTC. This gives the protein CASGRTGGRYEQYF.

Of note for this clone: One end of the junction fails to match germline, which may point to a read error. The CDR3 coding sequence is TGTGCCAGCAGTCAAGCGGGAGGGAACACCGGGGAGCTGTTTTTT. Protein product: CASSQAGGNTGELFF. This sequence joins TRBV2 and TRBJ2-2; 9 bases line up with TRBD2. This CDR3 region has 15 residues. CDR1 and CDR2 (germline): SNHLY, FYNNEI. Supplemented by reference TRBV2 and TRBJ2-2, the full variable domain reads EPEVTQTPSHQVTQMGQEVILRCVPISNHLYFYWYRQILGQKVEFLVSFYNNEISEKSEIFDDQFSVERPDGSNFTLKIRSTKLEDSAMYFCASSQAGGNTGELFFGEGSRLTVL.

The V gene is TRBV10-3, the J gene TRBJ2-2; TRBD2 matches at 12 bases. Germline loops: CDR1 ENHRY, CDR2 SYGVKD. The CDR3 totals 22 residues. Trimming at V came to 4 bases and at J to 4 bases, leaving 22 bases not matched to a gene. As DNA, the CDR3 is TGTGCCATCAGTGTTCGGGGAGGGGGCAAGACTAGCGGGAGTTTTACCACCGGGGAGCTGTTTTTT. It is translated as CAISVRGGGKTSGSFTTGELFF.

V usage is TRBV6-5 and J usage is TRBJ1-1; D remains unclear. The CDR3 spans 15 residues. The V end was cut by 9 bases, the J end by 1 base, with 18 bases between. CDR1 MNHEY and CDR2 SVGAGI come from the germline V gene. This CDR3 is CASLSGGMGNTEAFF. CDR3 DNA: TGTGCCAGTCTTAGCGGTGGGATGGGGAACACTGAAGCTTTCTTT.

V and J are TRBV7-8 and TRBJ1-2; TRBD1 aligns across 10 bases. The CDR3 spans 16 residues. Trimming removed 1 base from V and 7 bases from J; junction bases left unmatched: 9. Looked up from germline, CDR1 is SGHVS and CDR2 is FQNEAQ. The CDR3 region is CASSLDRQGARVGYTF. The CDR3 coding sequence is TGTGCCAGCAGCTTAGATAGACAGGGGGCGCGAGTTGGCTACACCTTC.